This T cell receptor (beta chain) is drawn from a study of cytomegalovirus exposure and HLA in healthy donors. Regarding the study as a whole: Three CMV-associated chains proved CMV antigen-specific in vitro.

With 4 bases clipped from V and 4 bases from J, the junction kept 9 bases outside the gene matches. Germline V lookup: CDR1 SGHTA, CDR2 FQGNSA. CDR3 length: 15 residues. Repertoires were generated with immunoSEQ multiplex PCR, while TCRdb's copy carries only in-frame clones and drops some. This sample has approximately 200,000 clones, with 85% to 90% found just once. Turning to this clone: Its specificity is not known.

These donors were members of the roughly 120-subject validation cohort, a group separate from the approximately 620-subject first cohort. This receptor was obtained from a woman in her late teens or twenties in good health and CMV-seronegative. The sample comprised PBMCs. The chain recombines TRBV7-2 with TRBJ2-5; 7 bases align to TRBD2. The CDR3 spells CASSSVGGGLETQYF. The CDR3 DNA sequence: TGTGCCAGCAGCTCCGTTGGCGGGGGATTAGAGACCCAGTACTTC.